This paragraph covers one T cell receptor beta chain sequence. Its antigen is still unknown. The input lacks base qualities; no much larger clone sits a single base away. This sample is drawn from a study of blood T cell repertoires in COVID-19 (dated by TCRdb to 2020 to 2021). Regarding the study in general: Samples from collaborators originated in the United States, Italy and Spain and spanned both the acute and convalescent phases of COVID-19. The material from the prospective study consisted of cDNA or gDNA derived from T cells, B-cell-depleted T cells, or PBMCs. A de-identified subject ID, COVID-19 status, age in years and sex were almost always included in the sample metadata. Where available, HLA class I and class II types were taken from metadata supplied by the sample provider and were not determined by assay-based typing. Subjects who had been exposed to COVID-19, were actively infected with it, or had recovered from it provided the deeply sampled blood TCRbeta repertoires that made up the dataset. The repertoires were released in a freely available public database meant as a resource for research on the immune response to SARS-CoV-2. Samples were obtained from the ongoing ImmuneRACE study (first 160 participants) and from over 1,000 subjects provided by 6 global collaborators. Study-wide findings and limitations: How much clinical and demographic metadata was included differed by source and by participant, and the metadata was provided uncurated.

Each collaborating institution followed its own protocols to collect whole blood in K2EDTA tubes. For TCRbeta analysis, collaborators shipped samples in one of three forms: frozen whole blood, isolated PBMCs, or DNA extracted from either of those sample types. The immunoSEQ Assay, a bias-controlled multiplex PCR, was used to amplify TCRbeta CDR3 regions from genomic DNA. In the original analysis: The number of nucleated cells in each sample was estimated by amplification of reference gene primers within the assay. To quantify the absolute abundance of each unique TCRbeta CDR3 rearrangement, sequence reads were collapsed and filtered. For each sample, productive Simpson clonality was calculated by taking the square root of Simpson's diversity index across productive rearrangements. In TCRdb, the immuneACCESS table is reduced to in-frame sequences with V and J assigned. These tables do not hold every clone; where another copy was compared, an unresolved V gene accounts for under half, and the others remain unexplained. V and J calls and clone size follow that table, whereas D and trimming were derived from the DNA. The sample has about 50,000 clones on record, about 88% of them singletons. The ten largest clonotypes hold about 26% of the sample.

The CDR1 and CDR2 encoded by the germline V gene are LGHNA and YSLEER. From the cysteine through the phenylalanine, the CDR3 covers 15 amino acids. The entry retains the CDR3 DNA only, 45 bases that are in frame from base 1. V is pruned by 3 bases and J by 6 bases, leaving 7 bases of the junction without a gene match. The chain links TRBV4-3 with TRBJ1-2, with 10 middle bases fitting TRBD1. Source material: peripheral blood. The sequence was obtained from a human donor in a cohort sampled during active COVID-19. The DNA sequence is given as TGCGCCAGCAGCCAGAGCGGACAGGGGGGGGATGGCTACACCTTC. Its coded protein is CASSQSGQGGDGYTF.